The rows below give T cell receptor beta chains drawn from one sample of a study of blood T cell repertoires in COVID-19. Repertoires were generated with immunoSEQ multiplex PCR, while TCRdb's copy carries only in-frame clones and drops some. The table lists under 500,000 clones, around 89% of them singletons. Sequenced material: peripheral blood. These receptors came from a woman aged 25-40 years with acute or convalescent COVID-19. Each CDR3 is given with its conserved first and last residue. A D gene is named only where the DNA matches it firmly.

V: TRBV5-1
D: .
J: TRBJ2-3
CDR3: CASSLESGRDTQYF

V: TRBV9
D: TRBD2
J: TRBJ2-5
CDR3: CASSTSGSGGNQETQYF

V: TRBV15
D: .
J: TRBJ1-5
CDR3: CATSREKGSFWPQHF

V: TRBV5-1
D: TRBD1
J: TRBJ2-7
CDR3: CASSLGGTVASEQYF

V: TRBV5-6
D: .
J: TRBJ1-1
CDR3: CASSLGPWGPNTEAFF

V: TRBV19
D: TRBD2
J: TRBJ2-7
CDR3: CASSRGLAPSYEQYF

V: TRBV24-1
D: TRBD1
J: TRBJ2-2
CDR3: CATSDPTGVNTGELFF

V: TRBV3-1/TRBV3-2
D: TRBD1
J: TRBJ2-2
CDR3: CASSPDRGGVYTGELFF

V: TRBV6-5
D: TRBD1
J: TRBJ1-4
CDR3: CASSINRGRNEKLFF

V: TRBV7-9
D: TRBD1
J: TRBJ1-1
CDR3: CASRQGQGFAFF

V: TRBV6-1
D: TRBD1
J: TRBJ1-5
CDR3: CASSEKASGAGGGQPQHF

V: TRBV21-1
D: .
J: TRBJ2-3
CDR3: CASSKSGSDTQYF